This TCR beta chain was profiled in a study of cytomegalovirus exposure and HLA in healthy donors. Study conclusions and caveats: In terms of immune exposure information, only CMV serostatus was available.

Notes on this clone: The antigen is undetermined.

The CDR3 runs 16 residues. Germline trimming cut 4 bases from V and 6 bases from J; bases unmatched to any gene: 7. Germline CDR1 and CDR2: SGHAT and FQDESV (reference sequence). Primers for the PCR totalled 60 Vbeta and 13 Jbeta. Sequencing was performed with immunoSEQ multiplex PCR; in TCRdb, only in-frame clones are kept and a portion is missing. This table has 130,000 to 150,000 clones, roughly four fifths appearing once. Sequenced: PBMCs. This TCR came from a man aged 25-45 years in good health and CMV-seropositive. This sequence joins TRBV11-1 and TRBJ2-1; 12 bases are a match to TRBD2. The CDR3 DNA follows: TGTGCCAGCAGCTCCCGACTAGCGGGAGTGATCAATGAGCAGTTCTTC. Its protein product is CASSSRLAGVINEQFF.